This T cell receptor (beta chain) stems from a study of blood T cell repertoires in COVID-19. Study-wide background: Acute and convalescent COVID-19 specimens originated in the United States, Italy and Spain. T cells, B-cell-depleted T cells, or PBMCs provided the cDNA or gDNA that served as material.

This clone was found a few times. The CDR3 covers 14 residues. Germline values: CDR1 MNHEY, CDR2 SMNVEV (reference sequence). V lost 2 bases and J 1 base, leaving 8 bases between the germline ends. As processed by the authors: Scientists estimated how many nucleated cells there were by amplifying reference gene primers. Produced via immunoSEQ multiplex PCR; TCRdb's table is partial and in-frame only. The D gene and trimming were derived from the DNA, and the V and J assignments and clone size from that table. The data contain approximately 260,000 clones, more than 85% of them seen just once; the ten biggest clones take up 3.6%.

The rearrangement joins TRBV27 to TRBJ2-5; the D is unclear. This receptor was identified in a man in his late teens or twenties with active or convalescent COVID-19. The source material was peripheral blood. CDR3 bases: TGTGCCAGCAGTTTACAGGCAGGCCAAGAGACCCAGTACTTC. Residues: CASSLQAGQETQYF.